This section outlines one T cell receptor (beta chain) sequence together with its context. Its antigen is as yet unknown. The data originate from a study of shared clonotypes between healthy human individuals. Regarding the study as a whole: Roughly 4.7% was the fraction of naive CD4 clonotypes found shared across several donors. As a rule, naive subsets had a larger estimated richness than memory subsets.

Every immunoSEQ plate was one replicate of a subset's evenly spread DNA. The input for sorted-subset replicate PCRs was approximately 200 ng DNA, around 30,000 T cell genomes. This table comes from immunoSEQ multiplex PCR, and its TCRdb copy is limited to in-frame clones, with some not included. Seen here are 2 million to 2.5 million clones, more than 80% observed once, and the top ten hold about 0.41%. Sequencing used naive CD4+ T cells from PBMCs. Subset here: CD45RA+ positively selected. The receptor's source is a man between 18 and 35 years old in good health. Some clones in this sample may be carry-over from other donors' samples.

The CDR3 loop reads CASRRAGDMGEQYF. CDR3 DNA: TGTGCCAGCAGACGAGCGGGCGATATGGGTGAGCAGTACTTC. The V and J genes are TRBV27 and TRBJ2-7; maybe TRBD2 (6 bases). Trimming cost V 6 bases and J 7 bases, with 19 bases left between them. Germline V gene data show CDR1 as MNHEY and CDR2 as SMNVEV (reference sequence). The CDR3 is 14 residues long.